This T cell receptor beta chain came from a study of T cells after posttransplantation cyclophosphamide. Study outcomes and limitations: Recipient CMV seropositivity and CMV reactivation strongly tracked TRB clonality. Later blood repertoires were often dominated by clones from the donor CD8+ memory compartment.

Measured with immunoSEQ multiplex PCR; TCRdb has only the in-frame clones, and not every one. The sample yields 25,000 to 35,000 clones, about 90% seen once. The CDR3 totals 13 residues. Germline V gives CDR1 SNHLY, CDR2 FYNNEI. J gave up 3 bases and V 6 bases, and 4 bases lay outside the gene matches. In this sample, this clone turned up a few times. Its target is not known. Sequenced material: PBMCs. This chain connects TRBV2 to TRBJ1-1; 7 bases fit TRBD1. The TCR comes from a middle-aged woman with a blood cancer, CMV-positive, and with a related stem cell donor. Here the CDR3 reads CASRWQGDTEAFF. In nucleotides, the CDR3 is TGTGCCAGCAGGTGGCAGGGGGACACTGAAGCTTTCTTT. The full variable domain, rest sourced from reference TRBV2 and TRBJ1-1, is EPEVTQTPSHQVTQMGQEVILRCVPISNHLYFYWYRQILGQKVEFLVSFYNNEISEKSEIFDDQFSVERPDGSNFTLKIRSTKLEDSAMYFCASRWQGDTEAFFGQGTRLTVV.